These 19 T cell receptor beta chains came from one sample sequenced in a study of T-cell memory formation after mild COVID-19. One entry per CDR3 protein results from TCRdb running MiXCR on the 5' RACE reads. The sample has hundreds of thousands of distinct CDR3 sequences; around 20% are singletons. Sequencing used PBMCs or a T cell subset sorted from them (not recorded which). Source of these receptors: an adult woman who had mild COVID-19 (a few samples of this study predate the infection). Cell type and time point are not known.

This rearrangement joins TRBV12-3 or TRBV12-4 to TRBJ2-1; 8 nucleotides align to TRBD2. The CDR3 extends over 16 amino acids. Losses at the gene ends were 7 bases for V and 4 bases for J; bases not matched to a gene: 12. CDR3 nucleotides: TGTGCCAGCACAAGCCCGGTGGTAGCGGGATACAATGAGCAGTTCTTC. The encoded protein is CASTSPVVAGYNEQFF.

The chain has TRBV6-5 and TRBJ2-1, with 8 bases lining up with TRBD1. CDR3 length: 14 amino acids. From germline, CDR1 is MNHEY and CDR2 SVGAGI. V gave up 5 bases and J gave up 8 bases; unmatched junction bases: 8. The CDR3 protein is CASSQQGAIDEQFF. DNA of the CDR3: TGTGCCAGCAGTCAGCAGGGGGCTATCGATGAGCAGTTCTTC.

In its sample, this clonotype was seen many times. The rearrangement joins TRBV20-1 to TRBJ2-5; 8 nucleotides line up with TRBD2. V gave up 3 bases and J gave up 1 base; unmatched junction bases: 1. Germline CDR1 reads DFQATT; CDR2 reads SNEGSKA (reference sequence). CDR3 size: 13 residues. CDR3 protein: CSASGGAQETQYF. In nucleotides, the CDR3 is TGCAGTGCTAGCGGGGGGGCCCAAGAGACCCAGTACTTC.

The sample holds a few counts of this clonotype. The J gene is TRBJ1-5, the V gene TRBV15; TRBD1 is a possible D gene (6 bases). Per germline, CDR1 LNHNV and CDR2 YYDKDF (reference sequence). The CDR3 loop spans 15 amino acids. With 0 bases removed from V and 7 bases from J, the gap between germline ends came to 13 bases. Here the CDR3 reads CATSRDLEGGQPQHF. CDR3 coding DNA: TGTGCCACCAGCAGAGATTTGGAGGGGGGACAGCCCCAGCATTTT.

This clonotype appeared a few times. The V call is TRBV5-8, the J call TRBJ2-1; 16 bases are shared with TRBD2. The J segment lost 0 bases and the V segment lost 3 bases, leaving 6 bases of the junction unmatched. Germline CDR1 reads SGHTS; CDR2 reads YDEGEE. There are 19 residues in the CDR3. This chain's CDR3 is CASSWMGLAGGLSYNEQFF. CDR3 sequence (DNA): TGTGCCAGCAGCTGGATGGGACTAGCGGGGGGGCTCTCCTACAATGAGCAGTTCTTC.

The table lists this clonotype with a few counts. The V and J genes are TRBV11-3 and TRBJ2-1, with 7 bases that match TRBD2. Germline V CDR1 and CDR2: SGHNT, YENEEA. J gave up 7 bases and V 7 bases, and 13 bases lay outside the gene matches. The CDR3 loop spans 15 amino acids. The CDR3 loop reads CASNPDGGSQNEQFF. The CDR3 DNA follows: TGTGCCAGCAACCCTGACGGCGGGAGTCAAAATGAGCAGTTCTTC.

The CDR3: CASSLVGSTYNEQFF. In nucleotides, the CDR3 is TGTGCCAGCAGTTTAGTCGGGTCGACCTACAATGAGCAGTTCTTC. The V call is TRBV12-3 or TRBV12-4, the J call TRBJ2-1; no clear D gene. The V and J ends lost 1 base and 2 bases respectively, with 9 bases between them. CDR3 size: 15 residues.

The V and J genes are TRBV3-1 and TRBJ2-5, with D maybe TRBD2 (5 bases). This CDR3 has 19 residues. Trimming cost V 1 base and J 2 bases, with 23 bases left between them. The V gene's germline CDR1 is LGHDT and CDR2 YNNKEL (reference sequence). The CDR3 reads CASSQAYRMLVATQETQYF. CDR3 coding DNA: TGTGCCAGCAGCCAAGCGTACCGGATGTTGGTAGCGACACAAGAGACCCAGTACTTC.

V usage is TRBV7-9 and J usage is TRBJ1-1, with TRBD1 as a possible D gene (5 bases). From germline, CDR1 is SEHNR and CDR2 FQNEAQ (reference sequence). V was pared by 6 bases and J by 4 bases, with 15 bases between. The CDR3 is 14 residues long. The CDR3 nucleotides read TGTGCCAGCAGAAGGGGACGGTTGGGCACTGAAGCTTTCTTT. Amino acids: CASRRGRLGTEAFF.

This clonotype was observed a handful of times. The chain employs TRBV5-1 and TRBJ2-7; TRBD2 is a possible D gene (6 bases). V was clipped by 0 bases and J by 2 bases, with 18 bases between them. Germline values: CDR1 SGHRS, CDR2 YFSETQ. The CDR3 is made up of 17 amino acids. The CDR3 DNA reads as TGCGCCAGCAGCTTGGAACCGGGACTCCTGTTAGCCTACGAGCAGTACTTC. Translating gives CASSLEPGLLLAYEQYF.

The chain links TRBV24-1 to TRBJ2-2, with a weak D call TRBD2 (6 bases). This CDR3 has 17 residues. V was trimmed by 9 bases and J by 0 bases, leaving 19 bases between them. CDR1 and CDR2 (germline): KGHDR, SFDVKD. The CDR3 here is CATAQLRGAANTGELFF. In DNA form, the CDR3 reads TGTGCCACCGCGCAACTTCGCGGGGCGGCGAACACCGGGGAGCTGTTTTTT.

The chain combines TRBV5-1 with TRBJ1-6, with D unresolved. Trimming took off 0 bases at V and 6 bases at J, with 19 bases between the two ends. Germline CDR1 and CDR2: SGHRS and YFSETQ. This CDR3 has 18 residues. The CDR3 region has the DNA TGCGCCAGCAGCTTGGAGGGCCTACAAACTGCCGGTAATTCACCCCTCCACTTT. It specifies CASSLEGLQTAGNSPLHF.

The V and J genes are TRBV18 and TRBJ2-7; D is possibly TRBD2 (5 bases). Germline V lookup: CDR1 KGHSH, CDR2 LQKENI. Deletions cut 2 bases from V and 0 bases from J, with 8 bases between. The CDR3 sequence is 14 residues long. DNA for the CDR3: TGTGCCAGCTCACCAGTAGCGAGCTCCTACGAGCAGTACTTC. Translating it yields CASSPVASSYEQYF.

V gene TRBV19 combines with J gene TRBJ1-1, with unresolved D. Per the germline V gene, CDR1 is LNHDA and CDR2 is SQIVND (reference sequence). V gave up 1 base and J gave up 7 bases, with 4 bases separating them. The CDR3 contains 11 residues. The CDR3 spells CASSIGREAFF. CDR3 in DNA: TGTGCCAGTAGTATAGGGCGTGAAGCTTTCTTT.

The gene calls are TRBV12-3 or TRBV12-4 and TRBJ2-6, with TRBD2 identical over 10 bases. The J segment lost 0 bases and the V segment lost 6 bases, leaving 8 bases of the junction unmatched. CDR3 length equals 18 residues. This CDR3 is CASSPGLAETSGANVLTF. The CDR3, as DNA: TGTGCCAGCAGCCCCGGACTAGCGGAAACCTCTGGGGCCAACGTCCTGACTTTC.

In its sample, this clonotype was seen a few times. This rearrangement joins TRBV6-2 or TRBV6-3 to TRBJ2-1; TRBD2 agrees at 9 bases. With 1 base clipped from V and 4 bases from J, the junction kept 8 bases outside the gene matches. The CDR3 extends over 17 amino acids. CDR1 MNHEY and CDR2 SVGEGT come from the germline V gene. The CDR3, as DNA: TGTGCCAGCAGTTACTACTGGTCGACTAGCGGATACAATGAGCAGTTCTTC. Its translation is CASSYYWSTSGYNEQFF.

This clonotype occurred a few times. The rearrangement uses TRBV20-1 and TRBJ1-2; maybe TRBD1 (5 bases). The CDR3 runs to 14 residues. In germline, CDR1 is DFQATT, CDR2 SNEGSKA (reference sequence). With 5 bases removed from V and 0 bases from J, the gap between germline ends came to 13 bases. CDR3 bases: TGCAGTGCTCGCGGGGACCGAGCTAACTATGGCTACACCTTC. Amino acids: CSARGDRANYGYTF.

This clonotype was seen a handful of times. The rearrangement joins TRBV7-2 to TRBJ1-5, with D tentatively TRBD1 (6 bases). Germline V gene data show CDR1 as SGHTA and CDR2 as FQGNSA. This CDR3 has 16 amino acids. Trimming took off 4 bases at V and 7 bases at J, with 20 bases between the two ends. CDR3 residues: CASSWENRVLGQPQHF. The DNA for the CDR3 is TGTGCCAGCAGCTGGGAGAACAGGGTCCTGGGGCAGCCCCAGCATTTT.

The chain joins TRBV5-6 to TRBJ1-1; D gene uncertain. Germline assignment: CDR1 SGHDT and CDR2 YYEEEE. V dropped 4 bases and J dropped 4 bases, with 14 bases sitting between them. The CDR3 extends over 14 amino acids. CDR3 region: CASSPVHGPTEAFF. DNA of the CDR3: TGTGCCAGCAGCCCCGTTCATGGTCCCACTGAAGCTTTCTTT.